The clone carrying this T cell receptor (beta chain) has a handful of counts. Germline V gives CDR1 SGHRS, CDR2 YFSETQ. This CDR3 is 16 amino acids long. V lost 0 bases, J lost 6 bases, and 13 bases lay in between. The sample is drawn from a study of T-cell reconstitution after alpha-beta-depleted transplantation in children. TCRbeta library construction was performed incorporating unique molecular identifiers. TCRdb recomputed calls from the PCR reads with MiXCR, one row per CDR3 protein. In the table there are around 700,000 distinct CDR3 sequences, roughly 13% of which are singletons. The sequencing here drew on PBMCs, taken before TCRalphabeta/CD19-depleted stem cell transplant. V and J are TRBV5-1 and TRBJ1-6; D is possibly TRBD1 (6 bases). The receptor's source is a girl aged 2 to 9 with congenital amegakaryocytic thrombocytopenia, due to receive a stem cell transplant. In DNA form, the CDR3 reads TGCGCCAGCAGCTTGGCGGGACAACCCAGTAATTCACCCCTCCACTTT. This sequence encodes CASSLAGQPSNSPLHF.